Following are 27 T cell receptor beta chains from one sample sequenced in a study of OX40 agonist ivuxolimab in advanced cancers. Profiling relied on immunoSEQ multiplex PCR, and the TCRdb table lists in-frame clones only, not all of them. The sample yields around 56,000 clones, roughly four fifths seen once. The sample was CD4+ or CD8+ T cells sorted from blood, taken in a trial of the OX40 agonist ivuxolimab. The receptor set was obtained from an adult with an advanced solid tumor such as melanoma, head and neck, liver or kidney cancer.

The CDR3 nucleotides are TGTGCCAGCAGCTTGCGGGCTCCGGAGGGGCCGTTCTTC. Its translation: CASSLRAPEGPFF. The rearrangement uses TRBV5-6 and TRBJ2-1; D possibly corresponds to TRBD2 (6 bases). The CDR3 runs to 13 residues. Germline V gene data show CDR1 as SGHDT and CDR2 as YYEEEE. V lost 1 base and J lost 15, with 17 bases in between.

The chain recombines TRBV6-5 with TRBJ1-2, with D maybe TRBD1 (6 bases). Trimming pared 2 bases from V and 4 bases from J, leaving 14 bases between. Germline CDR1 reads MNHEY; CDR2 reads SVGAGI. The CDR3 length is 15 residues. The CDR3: CASSYEGGSGYGYTF. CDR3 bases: TGTGCCAGCAGTTACGAGGGGGGCTCGGGCTATGGCTACACCTTC.

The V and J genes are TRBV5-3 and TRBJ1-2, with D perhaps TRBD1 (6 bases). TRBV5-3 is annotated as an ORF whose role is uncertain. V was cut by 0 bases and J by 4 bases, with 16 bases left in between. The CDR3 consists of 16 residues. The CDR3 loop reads CARSLGTALSPYGYTF. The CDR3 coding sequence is TGTGCCAGAAGCTTGGGGACAGCTCTGTCACCCTATGGCTACACCTTC.

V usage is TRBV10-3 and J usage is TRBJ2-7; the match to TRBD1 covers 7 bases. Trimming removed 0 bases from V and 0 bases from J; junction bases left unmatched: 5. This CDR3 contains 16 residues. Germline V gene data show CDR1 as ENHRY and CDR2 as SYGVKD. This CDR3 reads CAISESAGQVSYEQYF. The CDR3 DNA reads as TGTGCCATCAGTGAGTCAGCCGGACAGGTCTCCTACGAGCAGTACTTC.

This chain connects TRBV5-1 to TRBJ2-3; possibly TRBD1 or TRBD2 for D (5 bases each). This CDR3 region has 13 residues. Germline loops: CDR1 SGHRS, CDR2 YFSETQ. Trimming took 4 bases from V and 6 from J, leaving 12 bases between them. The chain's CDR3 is CASSPGDGDTQYF. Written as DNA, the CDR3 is TGCGCCAGCAGCCCTGGGGACGGGGATACGCAGTATTTT.

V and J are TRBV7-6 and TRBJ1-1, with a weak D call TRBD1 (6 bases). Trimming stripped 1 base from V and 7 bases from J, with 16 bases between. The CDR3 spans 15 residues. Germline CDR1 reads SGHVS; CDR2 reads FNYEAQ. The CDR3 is CASSLGGGARFEAFF. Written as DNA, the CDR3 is TGTGCCAGCAGCTTAGGTGGGGGGGCGCGGTTTGAAGCTTTCTTT.

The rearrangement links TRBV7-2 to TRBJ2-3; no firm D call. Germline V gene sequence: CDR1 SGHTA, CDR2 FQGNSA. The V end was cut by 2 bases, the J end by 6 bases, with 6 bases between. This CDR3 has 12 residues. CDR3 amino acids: CASSLYPDTQYF. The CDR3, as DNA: TGTGCCAGCAGCTTATACCCGGATACGCAGTATTTT.

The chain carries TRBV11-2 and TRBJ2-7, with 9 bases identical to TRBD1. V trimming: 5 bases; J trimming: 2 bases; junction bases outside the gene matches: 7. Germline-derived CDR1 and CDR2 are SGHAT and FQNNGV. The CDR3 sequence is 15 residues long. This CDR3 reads CASSPFTGGTYEQYF. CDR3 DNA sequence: TGTGCCAGCAGCCCATTCACAGGGGGCACCTACGAGCAGTACTTC.

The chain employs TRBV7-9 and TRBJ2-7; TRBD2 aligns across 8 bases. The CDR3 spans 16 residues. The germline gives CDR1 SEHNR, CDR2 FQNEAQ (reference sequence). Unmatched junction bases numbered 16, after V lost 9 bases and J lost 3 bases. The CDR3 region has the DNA TGTGCCAGTCCCTTTACCGGGGGGGGAATAGACTACGAGCAGTACTTC. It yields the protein CASPFTGGGIDYEQYF.

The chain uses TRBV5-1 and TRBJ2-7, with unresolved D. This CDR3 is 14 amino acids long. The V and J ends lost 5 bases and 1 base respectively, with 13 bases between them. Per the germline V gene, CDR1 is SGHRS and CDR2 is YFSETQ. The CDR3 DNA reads TGCGCCAGCAGGGAACGGCCGAATTCCTACGAGCAGTACTTC. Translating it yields CASRERPNSYEQYF.

The CDR3 sequence: CASSGPDGDTQYF. The CDR3 nucleotides read TGTGCCAGCAGCGGCCCTGACGGAGATACGCAGTATTTT. The chain combines TRBV5-4 with TRBJ2-3; no firm D call. Germline V gene lookup returns CDR1 SGHNT and CDR2 YYREEE (reference sequence). V gave up 4 bases and J gave up 5 bases, with 11 bases separating them. The length of the CDR3 is 13 residues.

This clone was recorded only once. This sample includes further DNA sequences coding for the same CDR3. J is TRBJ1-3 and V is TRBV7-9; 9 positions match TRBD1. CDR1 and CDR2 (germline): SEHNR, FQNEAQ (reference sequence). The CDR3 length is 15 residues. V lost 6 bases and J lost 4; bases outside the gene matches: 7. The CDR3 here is CASSKQGASGNTIYF. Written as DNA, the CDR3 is TGTGCCAGCAGTAAACAGGGGGCGTCGGGAAACACCATATATTTT.

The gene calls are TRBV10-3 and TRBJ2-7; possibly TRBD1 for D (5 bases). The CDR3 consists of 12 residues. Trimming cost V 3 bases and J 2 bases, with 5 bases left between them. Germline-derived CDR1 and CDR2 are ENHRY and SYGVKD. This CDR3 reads CAISDRAYEQYF. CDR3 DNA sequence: TGTGCCATCAGTGACAGGGCCTACGAGCAGTACTTC.

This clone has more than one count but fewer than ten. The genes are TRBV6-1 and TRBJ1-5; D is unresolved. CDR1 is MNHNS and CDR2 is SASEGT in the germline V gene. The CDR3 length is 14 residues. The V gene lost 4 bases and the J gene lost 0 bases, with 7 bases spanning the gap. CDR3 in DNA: TGTGCCAGCAGTGGCCGGGGTAGCAATCAGCCCCAGCATTTT. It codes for CASSGRGSNQPQHF.

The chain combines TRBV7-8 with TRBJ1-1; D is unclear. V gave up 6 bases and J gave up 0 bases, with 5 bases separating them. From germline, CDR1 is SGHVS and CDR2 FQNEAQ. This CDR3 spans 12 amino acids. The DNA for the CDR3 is TGTGCCAGCAGTAAGGTGAACACTGAAGCTTTCTTT. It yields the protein CASSKVNTEAFF.

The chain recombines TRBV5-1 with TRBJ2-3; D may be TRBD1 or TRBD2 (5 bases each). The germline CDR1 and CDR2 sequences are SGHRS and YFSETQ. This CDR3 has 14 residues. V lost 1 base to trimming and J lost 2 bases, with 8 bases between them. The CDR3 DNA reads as TGCGCCAGCAGCTTGTGGGACCTCACAGATACGCAGTATTTT. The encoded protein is CASSLWDLTDTQYF.

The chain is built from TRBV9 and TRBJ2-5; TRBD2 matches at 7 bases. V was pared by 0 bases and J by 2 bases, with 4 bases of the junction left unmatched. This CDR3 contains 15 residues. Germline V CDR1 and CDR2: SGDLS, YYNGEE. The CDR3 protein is CASSVGDYYQETQYF. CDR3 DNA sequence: TGTGCCAGCAGCGTAGGGGACTATTATCAAGAGACCCAGTACTTC.

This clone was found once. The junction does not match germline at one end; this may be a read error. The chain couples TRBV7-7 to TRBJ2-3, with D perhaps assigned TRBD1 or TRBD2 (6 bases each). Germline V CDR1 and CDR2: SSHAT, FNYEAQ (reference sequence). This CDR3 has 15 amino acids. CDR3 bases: TGTGCTAGCAGCTTAGGAGGGGGACCCACAGATACGCAGTATTTT. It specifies CASSLGGGPTDTQYF.

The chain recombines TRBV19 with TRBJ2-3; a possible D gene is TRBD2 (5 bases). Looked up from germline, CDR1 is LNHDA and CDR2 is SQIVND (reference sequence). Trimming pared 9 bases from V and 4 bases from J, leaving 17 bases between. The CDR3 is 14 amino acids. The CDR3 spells CASTERDSADTQYF. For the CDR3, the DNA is TGTGCCAGCACTGAGAGGGATAGCGCAGATACGCAGTATTTT.

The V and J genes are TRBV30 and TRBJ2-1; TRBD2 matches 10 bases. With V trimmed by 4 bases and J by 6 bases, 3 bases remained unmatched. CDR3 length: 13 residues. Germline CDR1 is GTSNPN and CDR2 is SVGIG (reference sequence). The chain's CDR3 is CAWTRLAGNEQFF. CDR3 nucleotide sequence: TGTGCCTGGACTCGACTAGCGGGCAATGAGCAGTTCTTC. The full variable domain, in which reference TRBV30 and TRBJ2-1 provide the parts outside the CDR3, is SQTIHQWPATLVQPVGSPLSLECTVEGTSNPNLYWYRQAAGRGLQLLFYSVGIGQISSEVPQNLSASRPQDRQFILSSKKLLLSDSGFYLCAWTRLAGNEQFFGPGTRLTVL.

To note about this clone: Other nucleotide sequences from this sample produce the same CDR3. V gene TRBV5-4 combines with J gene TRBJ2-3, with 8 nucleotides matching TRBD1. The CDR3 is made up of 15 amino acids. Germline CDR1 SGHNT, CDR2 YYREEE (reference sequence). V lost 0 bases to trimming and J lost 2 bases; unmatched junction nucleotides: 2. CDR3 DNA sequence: TGTGCCAGCAGCTTGGACAGGGGGGTCACAGATACGCAGTATTTT. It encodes CASSLDRGVTDTQYF.

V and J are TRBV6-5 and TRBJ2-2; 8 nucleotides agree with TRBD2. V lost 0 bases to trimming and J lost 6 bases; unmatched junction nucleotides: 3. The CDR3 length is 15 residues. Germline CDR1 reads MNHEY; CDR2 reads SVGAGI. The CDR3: CASSYSRGVPGELFF. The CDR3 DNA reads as TGTGCCAGCAGTTACTCGCGGGGGGTGCCCGGGGAGCTGTTTTTT.

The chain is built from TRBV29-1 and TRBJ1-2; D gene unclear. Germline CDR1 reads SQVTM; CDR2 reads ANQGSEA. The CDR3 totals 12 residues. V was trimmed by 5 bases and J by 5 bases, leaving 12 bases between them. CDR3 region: CSVHILRYGYTF. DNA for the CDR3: TGCAGCGTTCACATCTTACGGTATGGCTACACCTTC.

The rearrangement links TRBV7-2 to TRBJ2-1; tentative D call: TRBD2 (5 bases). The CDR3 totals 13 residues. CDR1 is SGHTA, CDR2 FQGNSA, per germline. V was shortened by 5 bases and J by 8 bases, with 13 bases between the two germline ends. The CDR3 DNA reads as TGTGCCAGCAGCCGACTAATGAGAGATGAGCAGTTCTTC. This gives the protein CASSRLMRDEQFF.

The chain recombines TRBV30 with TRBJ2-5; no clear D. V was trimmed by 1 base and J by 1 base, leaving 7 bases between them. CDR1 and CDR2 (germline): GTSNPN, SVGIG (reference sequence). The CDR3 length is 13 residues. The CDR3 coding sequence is TGTGCCTGGAGTGGCAGCCTCCAAGAGACCCAGTACTTC. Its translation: CAWSGSLQETQYF.

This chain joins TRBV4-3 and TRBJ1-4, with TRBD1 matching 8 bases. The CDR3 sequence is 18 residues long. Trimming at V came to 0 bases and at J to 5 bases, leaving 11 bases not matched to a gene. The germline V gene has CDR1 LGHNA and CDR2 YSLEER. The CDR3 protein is CASSQEITTGAINEKLFF. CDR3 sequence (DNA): TGCGCCAGCAGCCAAGAAATAACGACAGGGGCCATCAATGAAAAACTGTTTTTT.

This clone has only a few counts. The CDR3 reads CASSLTTGVRDNSPLHF. CDR3 nucleotides: TGTGCCAGCAGCTTAACAACGGGAGTCAGGGATAATTCACCCCTCCACTTT. This rearrangement joins TRBV7-8 to TRBJ1-6, with D possibly matching TRBD1 (5 bases). Germline V gene data show CDR1 as SGHVS and CDR2 as FQNEAQ. The CDR3 spans 17 residues. V lost 2 bases and J lost 5, with 16 bases in between.